The 2 T cell receptor beta chains reported below all come from one sample, sequenced in a study of T cells after somatic rescue of genetic block. Assay: immunoSEQ multiplex PCR; the TCRdb copy retains only in-frame clones and omits some. The repertoire holds roughly 70,000 clones, with about 90% as singletons. Sequencing used peripheral blood mononuclear cells (PBMCs). The receptors come from a man aged 40-49 years.

J is TRBJ1-3 and V is TRBV9, with TRBD1 matching 10 bases. With 3 bases clipped from V and 2 bases from J, the junction kept 2 bases outside the gene matches. The CDR3 contains 15 residues. Germline CDR1 reads SGDLS; CDR2 reads YYNGEE. The CDR3 sequence is CASSATGGPGNTIYF. CDR3 bases: TGTGCCAGCAGCGCGACAGGGGGCCCTGGAAACACCATATATTTT.

This chain joins TRBV6-4 and TRBJ2-3; TRBD2 is a possible D gene (5 bases). The CDR3 consists of 16 residues. Trimming removed 4 bases from V and 0 bases from J, with 14 bases in between. CDR1 and CDR2 from the germline V gene are MRHNA and SNTAGT. CDR3 DNA sequence: TGTGCCAGCAGTGCCCGGAGAGCGGCCAGCACAGATACGCAGTATTTT. The encoded protein is CASSARRAASTDTQYF.